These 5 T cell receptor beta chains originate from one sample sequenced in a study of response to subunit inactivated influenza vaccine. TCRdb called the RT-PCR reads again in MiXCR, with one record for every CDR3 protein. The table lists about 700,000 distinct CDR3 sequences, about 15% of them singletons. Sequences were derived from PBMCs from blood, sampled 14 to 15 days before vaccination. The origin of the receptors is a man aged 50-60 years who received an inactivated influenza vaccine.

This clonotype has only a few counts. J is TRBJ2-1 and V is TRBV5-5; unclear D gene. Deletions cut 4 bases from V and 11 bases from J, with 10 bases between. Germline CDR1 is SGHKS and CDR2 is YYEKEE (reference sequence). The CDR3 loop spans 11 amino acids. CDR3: CASSPQQKQFF. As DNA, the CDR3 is TGTGCCAGCAGCCCCCAGCAAAAGCAGTTCTTC.

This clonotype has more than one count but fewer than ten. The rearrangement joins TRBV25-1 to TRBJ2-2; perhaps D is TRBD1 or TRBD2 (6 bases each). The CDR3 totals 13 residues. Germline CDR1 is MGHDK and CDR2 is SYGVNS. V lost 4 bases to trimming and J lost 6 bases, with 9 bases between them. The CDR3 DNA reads TGTGCCAGCAGTGTCGGGGGCCCCGGGGAGCTGTTTTTT. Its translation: CASSVGGPGELFF.

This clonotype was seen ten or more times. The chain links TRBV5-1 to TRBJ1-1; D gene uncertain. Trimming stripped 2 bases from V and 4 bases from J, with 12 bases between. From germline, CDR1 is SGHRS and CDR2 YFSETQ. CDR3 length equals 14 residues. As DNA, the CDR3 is TGCGCCAGCAGCTTATTAGGTGGAGGCACTGAAGCTTTCTTT. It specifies CASSLLGGGTEAFF.

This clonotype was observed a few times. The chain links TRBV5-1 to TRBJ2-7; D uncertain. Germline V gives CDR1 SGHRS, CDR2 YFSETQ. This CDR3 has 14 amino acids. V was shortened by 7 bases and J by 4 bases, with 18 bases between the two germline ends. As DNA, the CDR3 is TGCGCCAGCGCCCAAGGTGGGCAGCTTTACGAGCAGTACTTC. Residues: CASAQGGQLYEQYF.

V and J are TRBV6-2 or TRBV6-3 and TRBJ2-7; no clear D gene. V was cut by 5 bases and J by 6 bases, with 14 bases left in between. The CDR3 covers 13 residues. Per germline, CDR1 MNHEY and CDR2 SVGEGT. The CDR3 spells CASSRTVLREQYF. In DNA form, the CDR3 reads TGTGCCAGCAGTCGTACGGTCCTGCGCGAGCAGTACTTC.